This T cell receptor beta chain was recorded in a study of cytomegalovirus exposure and HLA in healthy donors. Across the study: The study placed about 81% of its approximately 400 genotyped donors in the Caucasian-associated ancestry cluster.

This clone was seen a few times. The antigen remains undetermined. 60 Vbeta and 13 Jbeta primers were used in PCR. The repertoire was sequenced with immunoSEQ multiplex PCR; TCRdb's copy has only in-frame clones and lacks some. The profile covers around 110,000 clones, with over 8% appearing a single time and about 3% taken by the ten largest. General observations from the study: Roughly even sequencing depth across donors was the assumption behind the presence/absence analyses.

Germline CDR1 reads SEHNR; CDR2 reads FQNEAQ (reference sequence). CDR3 length equals 14 residues. The germline V and J ends were trimmed by 5 bases and 7 bases, with 17 bases remaining between them. This chain joins TRBV7-9 and TRBJ1-1; D perhaps matches TRBD1 (6 bases). The clonotype was recovered from a man aged 25 to 40 in good health and CMV-seronegative. Sequenced sample: PBMCs. In nucleotides, the CDR3 is TGTGCCAGCAGCCTGACGTCAGGGGTGGGTGAAGCTTTCTTT. Translated: CASSLTSGVGEAFF.